This TCR beta chain was identified during a study of T cell responses to AZD1222 COVID-19 vaccine. Study-level points and caveats: Spike regions recognized by vaccine-associated CD4 TCRs spanned the protein, led by 160-218 and 743-854.

As for this clone: Its antigen is still unknown.

V gave up 3 bases and J gave up 5 bases, with 10 bases separating them. CDR1 is MNHEY, CDR2 SMNVEV, per germline (reference sequence). This CDR3 spans 13 amino acids. Method: immunoSEQ multiplex PCR; TCRdb's copy keeps in-frame clones and lacks some. This sample yields 180,000 or so clones, of which about 88% are seen a single time; 1.5% to 2% belongs to the top ten. The rearrangement joins TRBV27 to TRBJ1-1; D is undetermined. This specimen consisted of peripheral blood, obtained on day 0 of AZD1222 vaccination. The origin of this receptor is an adult in good health. The CDR3 DNA reads as TGTGCCAGCAGTTTTCTGGGGTCGACTGAAGCTTTCTTT. Its translation is CASSFLGSTEAFF.